The source of this T cell receptor beta chain is a study of STAT5B mutations in CD4+ large granular lymphocyte leukemia. Overall study findings and caveats: Top patient clones used TRBV06 genes more often: 8/27 versus 2/35 in controls.

Produced via immunoSEQ multiplex PCR; TCRdb's table is partial and in-frame only. The sample has some 40,000 clones; 85% are singletons. Remarks on this clone: Antigen: not known.

Healthy controls were blood donor buffy coats. Germline V gene lookup returns CDR1 SGHNT and CDR2 YYREEE (reference sequence). V lost 3 bases and J lost 0, with 13 bases in between. The CDR3 is 15 residues long. V usage is TRBV5-4 and J usage is TRBJ2-7; unclear D gene. The sample consisted of CD4+ T cells from blood buffy coats. The source of this sequence is a human donor in good health. CDR3 DNA sequence: TGTGCCAGCAGCTCCGGTACGGCTACCTCCTACGAGCAGTACTTC. Translating gives CASSSGTATSYEQYF.